The clone carrying this T cell receptor beta chain was observed a few times. The data were obtained in a study of cytomegalovirus exposure and HLA in healthy donors. PCR amplification relied on 60 Vbeta primers (plus 13 Jbeta primers). Produced via immunoSEQ multiplex PCR; TCRdb's table is partial and in-frame only. The top ten hold less than 3% of the sample, which has fewer than 150,000 clones, 65% to 85% seen once. The CDR3 sequence is 15 residues long. The chain has TRBV21-1 and TRBJ1-5; the table assigns TRBD1, which was not confirmed against the DNA. TRBV21-1 is noted as a pseudogene. The TCR was taken from a male donor in good health and CMV-seronegative. Sequenced: PBMCs. The CDR3 coding sequence is TGTGCCAGCAGCAAACTATTTGGCAGGGCTCAGCCCCAGCATTTT. Protein sequence: CASSKLFGRAQPQHF.